A selection of T cell receptor beta chains follows, all from one sample in a study of shared clonotypes between healthy human individuals. Sequenced by immunoSEQ multiplex PCR; TCRdb stores in-frame clones only, minus some. The table shows some 2.1 million clones, with 95% occurring only once. The material sequenced was naive CD4+ T cells sorted from blood. These receptors all stem from a man aged 18-30 years in good health. Both conserved end residues are part of each CDR3. Fields, in order: J gene, V gene, D gene, CDR3 DNA, CDR3 protein. A D gene is named only where the DNA matches it firmly.

j_call: TRBJ1-5
v_call: TRBV6-1
d_call: NA
cdr3_nt: TGTGCCAGCAGTGAAGGGACCCCGAATCAGCCCCAGCATTTT
cdr3_aa: CASSEGTPNQPQHF

j_call: TRBJ2-2
v_call: TRBV10-3
d_call: NA
cdr3_nt: TGTGCCATCAGGGACAGCAATTTCGGGGAGCTGTTTTTT
cdr3_aa: CAIRDSNFGELFF

j_call: TRBJ2-7
v_call: TRBV7-9
d_call: NA
cdr3_nt: TGTGCCAGCAGCTTAGTGGGTATTTACGAGCAGTACTTC
cdr3_aa: CASSLVGIYEQYF

j_call: TRBJ1-5
v_call: TRBV11-2
d_call: NA
cdr3_nt: TGTGCCAGCAGCTCCGACAGAAGGCCCCAGCATTTT
cdr3_aa: CASSSDRRPQHF

j_call: TRBJ2-1
v_call: TRBV10-1
d_call: NA
cdr3_nt: TGCGCCAGCAGTGAAGAGGGGGGACCCTACAATGAGCAGTTCTTC
cdr3_aa: CASSEEGGPYNEQFF

j_call: TRBJ2-7
v_call: TRBV19
d_call: TRBD2
cdr3_nt: TGTGCCAGTAGACTAGCGGGGGCATACGAGCAGTACTTC
cdr3_aa: CASRLAGAYEQYF

j_call: TRBJ2-7
v_call: TRBV30
d_call: NA
cdr3_nt: TGTGCCTGGAGGGGACCGTACGAGCAGTACTTC
cdr3_aa: CAWRGPYEQYF

j_call: TRBJ1-4
v_call: TRBV28
d_call: NA
cdr3_nt: TGTGCCAGCAGTTTAGTTGCGACAGGCGTTAATGAAAAACTGTTTTTT
cdr3_aa: CASSLVATGVNEKLFF

j_call: TRBJ1-5
v_call: TRBV12-5
d_call: TRBD1
cdr3_nt: TGTGCTAGTGGTTTGGTACTTGACAGGGTTAGCAATCAGCCCCAGCATTTT
cdr3_aa: CASGLVLDRVSNQPQHF

j_call: TRBJ2-1
v_call: TRBV18
d_call: TRBD2
cdr3_nt: TGTGCCAGCTCACCACAACTAGCGGGCGGGAACAATGAGCAGTTCTTC
cdr3_aa: CASSPQLAGGNNEQFF

j_call: TRBJ1-2
v_call: TRBV2
d_call: NA
cdr3_nt: TGTGCCAGCAGTGAGGGAAGCTATGGCTACACCTTC
cdr3_aa: CASSEGSYGYTF